These 29 T cell receptor beta chains share one sample of origin, sequenced in a study of cytomegalovirus exposure and HLA in healthy donors. With 60 Vbeta and 13 Jbeta primers, the PCR was carried out. The data were produced by immunoSEQ multiplex PCR, yet TCRdb's version contains in-frame clones alone and is incomplete. The sample holds roughly 150,000 clones; around 67% are singletons and the top ten take 1.5% to 2%. Sequenced: PBMCs. These receptors were collected from a woman younger than 35 in good health and CMV-seronegative.

This chain connects TRBV9 to TRBJ2-1; the match to TRBD1 covers 8 bases. This CDR3 comprises 14 residues. Germline V gives CDR1 SGDLS, CDR2 YYNGEE. J was trimmed by 7 bases and V by 4 bases; bases with no gene match: 7. The CDR3 DNA reads TGTGCCAGCAGCCAACGGACAGGGAGGAATGAGCAGTTCTTC. Protein sequence: CASSQRTGRNEQFF.

The chain couples TRBV5-6 to TRBJ2-3; D is ambiguous. Trimming removed 1 base at V and 4 bases at J, with 4 bases between. The CDR3 sequence is 12 residues long. Germline CDR1 reads SGHDT; CDR2 reads YYEEEE. The CDR3 region is CASSLIADTQYF. DNA for the CDR3: TGTGCCAGCAGCTTGATAGCAGATACGCAGTATTTT.

The CDR3 reads CASSTRGKPTDTQYF. As DNA, the CDR3 is TGTGCCAGCAGCACCAGGGGTAAGCCCACAGATACGCAGTATTTT. The chain joins TRBV7-9 to TRBJ2-3; possibly TRBD1 for D (6 bases). Germline CDR1 is SEHNR and CDR2 is FQNEAQ (reference sequence). CDR3 length: 15 amino acids. V lost 5 bases, J lost 2 bases, and 14 bases lay in between.

CDR3 coding DNA: TGTGCCAGCAGCTTGGCGGGGGGCGACTACGAGCAGTACTTC. Its translation is CASSLAGGDYEQYF. The chain uses TRBV7-3 and TRBJ2-7; 8 nucleotides agree with TRBD2. The CDR3 contains 14 residues. V was clipped by 3 bases and J by 3 bases; unmatched bases: 4. CDR1 and CDR2 (germline): SGHTA, FQGTGA. Combining the CDR3 with reference TRBV7-3 and TRBJ2-7 gives the whole variable domain GAGVSQTPSNKVTEKGKYVELRCDPISGHTALYWYRQSLGQGPEFLIYFQGTGAADDSGLPNDRFFAVRPEGSVSTLKIQRTERGDSAVYLCASSLAGGDYEQYFGPGTRLTVT.

The rearrangement joins TRBV10-3 to TRBJ1-5, with no clear D. The germline CDR1 and CDR2 sequences are ENHRY and SYGVKD. Trimming took 2 bases from V and 6 from J, leaving 8 bases between them. The CDR3 extends over 13 amino acids. CDR3 amino acids: CAISEDPGQPQHF. Here the CDR3 DNA reads TGTGCCATCAGTGAGGACCCGGGTCAGCCCCAGCATTTT.

The chain employs TRBV4-2 and TRBJ2-6; 11 bases are shared with TRBD2. V shed 4 bases, J shed 1 base, and the junction held 3 bases outside the gene matches. The V gene's germline CDR1 is LGHNA and CDR2 YNFKEQ. The CDR3 consists of 17 residues. The CDR3 nucleotides read TGTGCCAGCAGCCCACTAGCGGGGGATTCTGGGGCCAACGTCCTGACTTTC. Amino acid sequence: CASSPLAGDSGANVLTF.

The V call is TRBV10-1, the J call TRBJ1-1, with D uncertain. Trimming removed 2 bases from V and 2 bases from J, with 6 bases in between. The germline V gene has CDR1 WNHNN and CDR2 SYGVQD (reference sequence). This CDR3 has 13 residues. CDR3 DNA sequence: TGCGCCAGCAGTGAGAGCGGCAACACTGAAGCTTTCTTT. It codes for CASSESGNTEAFF.

The V and J genes are TRBV7-8 and TRBJ1-5, with D perhaps matching TRBD1 (6 bases). CDR3 length: 13 residues. The germline V gene has CDR1 SGHVS and CDR2 FQNEAQ. Trimming took off 5 bases at V and 5 bases at J, with 10 bases between the two ends. The CDR3: CASSVQGDQPQHF. The DNA of the CDR3 is TGTGCCAGCAGCGTACAGGGCGATCAGCCCCAGCATTTT. Supplemented by reference TRBV7-8 and TRBJ1-5, the full variable domain reads GAGVSQSPRYKVAKRGQDVALRCDPISGHVSLFWYQQALGQGPEFLTYFQNEAQLDKSGLPSDRFFAERPEGSVSTLKIQRTQQEDSAVYLCASSVQGDQPQHFGDGTRLSIL.

This clone showed up just a few times. The chain employs TRBV7-2 and TRBJ2-1, with D uncertain. Germline V lookup: CDR1 SGHTA, CDR2 FQGNSA. V shed 3 bases and J shed 9 bases, with 15 bases lying between them. The CDR3 has 14 residues. CDR3 sequence reads: CASSLNTWAPEQFF. The CDR3 bases are TGTGCCAGCAGCTTGAACACCTGGGCCCCTGAGCAGTTCTTC.

The chain has TRBV4-3 and TRBJ1-5; TRBD1 aligns across 9 bases. Per the germline V gene, CDR1 is LGHNA and CDR2 is YSLEER. This CDR3 contains 14 residues. J gave up 4 bases and V 3 bases, and 1 base lay outside the gene matches. The CDR3 nucleotides read TGCGCCAGCAGCCAGACAGGGGGGAATCAGCCCCAGCATTTT. Translation: CASSQTGGNQPQHF.

V gene TRBV9 combines with J gene TRBJ2-7, with 8 bases that match TRBD1. The germline V gene encodes CDR1 SGDLS and CDR2 YYNGEE. Germline trimming cut 0 bases from V and 5 bases from J; bases unmatched to any gene: 4. The CDR3 consists of 14 residues. The CDR3 sequence: CASSVGDRPHEQYF. In DNA form, the CDR3 reads TGTGCCAGCAGCGTAGGGGACAGGCCGCACGAGCAGTACTTC.

The chain uses TRBV5-6 and TRBJ2-7; 10 nucleotides align to TRBD2. The CDR3 loop spans 15 amino acids. Germline V CDR1 and CDR2: SGHDT, YYEEEE. The junction had 3 bases not matched to a gene; V was cut back by 1 base and J by 2 bases. CDR3 nucleotides: TGTGCCAGCAGCTTGTCCGGACTAGCGGCCTACGAGCAGTACGTC. Encoded protein: CASSLSGLAAYEQYV.

This clone was counted a few times. One end of the junction is discordant with germline, which a read error may explain. V gene TRBV29-1 combines with J gene TRBJ1-1, with D possibly TRBD1 on 6 matching bases. Per the germline V gene, CDR1 is SQVTM and CDR2 is ANQGSEA. CDR3 size: 15 residues. CDR3 loop: CSAEGRKQGGTEAFF. The CDR3 DNA reads TGCAGCGCTGAAGGACGGAAACAGGGCGGGACTGAAGCTTTCTTT.

The V gene is TRBV29-1, the J gene TRBJ2-1; 8 bases line up with TRBD1. Germline assignment: CDR1 SQVTM and CDR2 ANQGSEA. The CDR3 runs 13 residues. The ends lost 7 bases at V and 3 bases at J; junction bases unmatched: 5. The CDR3, as DNA: TGCAGCGCAGACAGGGGAGGCTACAATGAGCAGTTCTTC. Translation: CSADRGGYNEQFF.

This clone turned up a few times. The chain combines TRBV25-1 with TRBJ1-4; 8 nucleotides agree with TRBD1. CDR1 and CDR2 from the germline V gene are MGHDK and SYGVNS. Germline trimming cut 1 base from V and 8 bases from J; bases unmatched to any gene: 6. The CDR3 is 15 residues long. The CDR3 DNA reads TGTGCCAGCAGTGAATCCGGGACAGGCGGCGAAAAACTGTTTTTT. Protein product: CASSESGTGGEKLFF.

The chain is built from TRBV6-6 and TRBJ2-7; a weak D match, TRBD2 (6 bases). Per germline, CDR1 MNHNY and CDR2 SVGAGI (reference sequence). The CDR3 length is 12 residues. V lost 6 bases and J 4 bases, leaving 10 bases between the germline ends. The CDR3 loop is CASSGGTYEQYF. CDR3 DNA: TGTGCCAGCAGCGGAGGGACTTACGAGCAGTACTTC.

The chain employs TRBV19 and TRBJ2-3; 7 bases are a match to TRBD2. Germline V gene data show CDR1 as LNHDA and CDR2 as SQIVND (reference sequence). The CDR3 has 12 amino acids. The junction had 4 bases not matched to a gene; V was cut back by 11 bases and J by 2 bases. CDR3 in amino acids: CASRGDTDTQYF. The CDR3 DNA reads TGTGCCTCCCGGGGGGACACAGATACGCAGTATTTT.

This clone was counted between two and nine times. The rearrangement uses TRBV7-8 and TRBJ2-5; TRBD2 matches 9 bases. The J call may be mistaken, given a closer DNA end match to TRBJ2-7. Germline CDR1 SGHVS, CDR2 FQNEAQ. The CDR3 loop spans 15 amino acids. In DNA form, the CDR3 reads TGTGCCAGCAGCTTAGCGACTAGCGGTACCTACGAGCAGTACTTC. This sequence encodes CASSLATSGTYEQYF.

The V gene is TRBV2, the J gene TRBJ1-1; 9 positions agree with TRBD1. The germline CDR1 and CDR2 sequences are SNHLY and FYNNEI. There are 15 residues in the CDR3. V was pared by 5 bases and J by 5 bases, with 9 bases of the junction left unmatched. CDR3 DNA: TGTGCCAGCAGTTTCGGACAGGGGCCGAATACTGAAGCTTTCTTT. It specifies CASSFGQGPNTEAFF.

This clone appeared a few times. This chain joins TRBV7-7 and TRBJ2-1; D may be TRBD1 (6 bases). This CDR3 is built from 15 residues. The ends were cut back, 5 bases at V and 10 bases at J, with 21 bases in the middle. Per germline, CDR1 SSHAT and CDR2 FNYEAQ (reference sequence). The CDR3 reads CASSPRGPGLGEQFF. The CDR3 DNA is TGTGCCAGCAGCCCCAGGGGCCCGGGGTTGGGGGAGCAGTTCTTC.

The chain carries TRBV5-1 and TRBJ1-5; 8 nucleotides match TRBD1. Germline assignment: CDR1 SGHRS and CDR2 YFSETQ. With V trimmed by 1 base and J by 8 bases, 8 bases remained unmatched. The CDR3 length is 15 residues. CDR3 bases: TGCGCCAGCAGCTTGTCAGGGGGCCAGTCTGAGCCCCAGCATTTT. Translating gives CASSLSGGQSEPQHF.

The J gene is TRBJ2-3, the V gene TRBV9, with D possibly TRBD2 on 5 matching bases. Germline CDR1 SGDLS, CDR2 YYNGEE. Trimming removed 0 bases at V and 5 bases at J, with 13 bases between. This CDR3 has 15 amino acids. The DNA for the CDR3 is TGTGCCAGCAGCGTAGGTGGGAGAGAAGGAGATACGCAGTATTTT. The encoded protein is CASSVGGREGDTQYF. Supplemented by reference TRBV9 and TRBJ2-3, the full variable domain reads DSGVTQTPKHLITATGQRVTLRCSPRSGDLSVYWYQQSLDQGLQFLIQYYNGEERAKGNILERFSAQQFPDLHSELNLSSLELGDSALYFCASSVGGREGDTQYFGPGTRLTVL.

This rearrangement joins TRBV11-3 to TRBJ2-3; D ambiguous. The V gene lost 2 bases and the J gene lost 0 bases, with 6 bases spanning the gap. Germline V CDR1 and CDR2: SGHNT, YENEEA. There are 14 residues in the CDR3. The CDR3 DNA is TGTGCCAGCAGCTTAATCAGTAGCACAGATACGCAGTATTTT. Its protein is CASSLISSTDTQYF.

This rearrangement joins TRBV10-3 to TRBJ2-4; D is possibly TRBD2 (5 bases). This CDR3 region has 16 residues. V was clipped by 4 bases and J by 0 bases, with 13 bases between them. Germline V gene data show CDR1 as ENHRY and CDR2 as SYGVKD. Here the CDR3 reads CAISVGGREAKNIQYF. The CDR3 DNA sequence: TGTGCCATCAGTGTTGGAGGCAGAGAAGCCAAAAACATTCAGTACTTC.

The chain recombines TRBV27 with TRBJ2-5, with D possibly TRBD1 on 5 matching bases. The V gene's germline CDR1 is MNHEY and CDR2 SMNVEV (reference sequence). The CDR3 covers 15 residues. Between the trimmed V and J ends, which lost 2 bases and 3 bases, there was a span of 13 bases. In nucleotides, the CDR3 is TGTGCCAGCAGTTTAAGAAAGGGGATCGAAGAGACCCAGTACTTC. Translated, it gives CASSLRKGIEETQYF.

This sequence joins TRBV28 and TRBJ2-7; possibly TRBD2 for D (5 bases). The CDR3 loop spans 13 amino acids. Trimming stripped 10 bases from V and 5 bases from J, with 18 bases between. CDR1 and CDR2 (germline): MDHEN, SYDVKM. CDR3 amino acids: CAIRRASIDEQYF. The CDR3 DNA follows: TGTGCCATCCGGCGGGCCAGTATAGACGAGCAGTACTTC.

This clone was seen only once. This chain joins TRBV7-8 and TRBJ2-7; D may be TRBD2 (6 bases). Trimming removed 4 bases from V and 0 bases from J, with 13 bases in between. Germline V gives CDR1 SGHVS, CDR2 FQNEAQ. This CDR3 has 15 amino acids. CDR3 amino acids: CASSYQPGSSYEQYV. The CDR3 DNA is TGTGCCAGCAGCTATCAACCCGGGAGCTCCTACGAGCAGTACGTC.

This chain links TRBV18 with TRBJ2-5, with D perhaps TRBD2 (6 bases). The germline V gene encodes CDR1 KGHSH and CDR2 LQKENI. This CDR3 contains 15 residues. V lost 5 bases to trimming and J lost 2 bases, with 15 bases between them. The CDR3 DNA sequence: TGTGCCAGCTCAACCAATTTAGCGGCTCAAGAGACCCAGTACTTC. Its translation: CASSTNLAAQETQYF.

This clone was detected only a few times. The V gene is TRBV7-6, the J gene TRBJ2-1; D perhaps matches TRBD2 (5 bases). V lost 5 bases, J lost 4 bases, and 15 bases lay in between. Germline V gene sequence: CDR1 SGHVS, CDR2 FNYEAQ. The CDR3 totals 15 residues. CDR3 in amino acids: CASSPNRGIYNEQFF. The CDR3 DNA follows: TGTGCCAGCAGCCCCAATCGAGGGATTTACAATGAGCAGTTCTTC. Complete variable domain (other parts from reference TRBV7-6 and TRBJ2-1): GAGVSQSPRYKVTKRGQDVALRCDPISGHVSLYWYRQALGQGPEFLTYFNYEAQQDKSGLPNDRFSAERPEGSISTLTIQRTEQRDSAMYRCASSPNRGIYNEQFFGPGTRLTVL.